This T cell receptor (beta chain) was retrieved from a study of T-cell memory formation after mild COVID-19. TCRdb analysed the 5' RACE reads with MiXCR anew, one entry per CDR3 protein. The sample has under 35,000 distinct CDR3 sequences, around 20% seen once; the top ten hold more than 1.5%. Trimming shortened V by 7 bases and J by 3 bases, and 25 bases separated the two germline ends. This CDR3 has 17 residues. Sample: PBMCs or a T cell subset sorted from them (not recorded which). This sequence joins TRBV23-1 and TRBJ2-7; D possibly uses TRBD1 or TRBD2 (6 bases each). TRBV23-1 has ORF status, its function being uncertain. This TCR was recovered from an adult who had mild COVID-19 (a few samples of this study predate the infection). Cell type and time point are not known. For the CDR3, the DNA is TGCGCCAGCATCACAATGGAGGGGGACACGGACGACTACGAGCAGTACTTC. This sequence encodes CASITMEGDTDDYEQYF.